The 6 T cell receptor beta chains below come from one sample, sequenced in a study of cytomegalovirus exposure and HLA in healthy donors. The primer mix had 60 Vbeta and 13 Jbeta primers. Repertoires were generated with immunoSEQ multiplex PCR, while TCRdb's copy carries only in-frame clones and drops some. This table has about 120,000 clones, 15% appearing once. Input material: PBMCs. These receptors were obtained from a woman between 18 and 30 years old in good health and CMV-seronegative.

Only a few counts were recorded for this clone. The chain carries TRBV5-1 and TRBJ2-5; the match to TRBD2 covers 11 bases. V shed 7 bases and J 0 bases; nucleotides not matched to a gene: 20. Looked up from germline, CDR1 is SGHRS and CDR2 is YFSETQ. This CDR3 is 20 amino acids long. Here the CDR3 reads CASARGLGGTSGSYQETQYF. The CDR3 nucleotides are TGCGCCAGCGCCCGGGGATTAGGGGGGACTAGCGGATCGTACCAAGAGACCCAGTACTTC. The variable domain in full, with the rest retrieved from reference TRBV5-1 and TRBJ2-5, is KAGVTQTPRYLIKTRGQQVTLSCSPISGHRSVSWYQQTPGQGLQFLFEYFSETQRNKGNFPGRFSGRQFSNSRSEMNVSTLELGDSALYLCASARGLGGTSGSYQETQYFGPGTRLLVL.

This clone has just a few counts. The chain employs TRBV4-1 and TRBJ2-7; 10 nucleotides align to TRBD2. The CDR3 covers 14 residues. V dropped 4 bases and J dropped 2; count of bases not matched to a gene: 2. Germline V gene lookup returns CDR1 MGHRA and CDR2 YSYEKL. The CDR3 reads CASSPGTSAYEQYF. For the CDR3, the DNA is TGCGCCAGCAGCCCCGGGACTAGCGCCTACGAGCAGTACTTC.

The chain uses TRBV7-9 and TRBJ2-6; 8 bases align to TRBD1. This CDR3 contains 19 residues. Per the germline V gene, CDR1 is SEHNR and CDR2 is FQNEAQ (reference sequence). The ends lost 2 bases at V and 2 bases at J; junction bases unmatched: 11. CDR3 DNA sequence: TGTGCCAGCAGCTTAATCGGGGCAGGGGGCCAGCCTGGGGCCAACGTCCTGACTTTC. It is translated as CASSLIGAGGQPGANVLTF.

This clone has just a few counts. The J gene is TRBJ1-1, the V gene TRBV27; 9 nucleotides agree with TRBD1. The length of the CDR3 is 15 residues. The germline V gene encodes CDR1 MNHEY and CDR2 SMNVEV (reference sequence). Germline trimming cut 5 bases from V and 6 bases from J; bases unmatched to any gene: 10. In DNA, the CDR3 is TGTGCCAGCAGTGCCGGGACAGGGTGGTACGCTGAAGCTTTCTTT. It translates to CASSAGTGWYAEAFF.

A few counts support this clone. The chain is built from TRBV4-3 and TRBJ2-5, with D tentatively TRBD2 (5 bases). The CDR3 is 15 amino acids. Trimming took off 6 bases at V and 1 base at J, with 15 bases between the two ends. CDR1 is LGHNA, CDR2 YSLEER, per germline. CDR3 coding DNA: TGCGCCAGCAGTCCGAGGGAGCAGCCCCAAGAGACCCAGTACTTC. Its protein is CASSPREQPQETQYF.

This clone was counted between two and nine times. CDR3 protein: CASTPGPHRGGFF. CDR3 DNA: TGTGCCAGCACCCCGGGACCGCACCGAGGGGGTTTCTTT. The chain is built from TRBV2 and TRBJ1-1, with D possibly matching TRBD1 (6 bases). The V and J ends lost 7 bases and 13 bases respectively, with 22 bases between them. Germline V gives CDR1 SNHLY, CDR2 FYNNEI. This CDR3 region has 13 residues.